The entry below gives a single T cell receptor (beta chain) sequence along with its context. Data came from immunoSEQ multiplex PCR; TCRdb stores just in-frame clones and leaves some out. The sample lists tens of thousands of clones; roughly 80% were seen once. This sample is drawn from a study of T cell clones after liver transplantation. Unmatched junction bases numbered 10, after V lost 4 bases and J lost 4 bases. Germline assignment: CDR1 SGHTA and CDR2 FQGNSA. The CDR3 length is 15 residues. The rearrangement joins TRBV7-2 to TRBJ2-7; 7 bases are shared with TRBD1. The sequencing here drew on CD4+ T cells from blood, taken before liver transplant. The clonotype was recovered from a human donor who received a liver transplant. The CDR3 coding sequence is TGTGCCAGCAGCTACGTGCCGGGACAGAGTTACGAGCAGTACTTC. It translates to CASSYVPGQSYEQYF.